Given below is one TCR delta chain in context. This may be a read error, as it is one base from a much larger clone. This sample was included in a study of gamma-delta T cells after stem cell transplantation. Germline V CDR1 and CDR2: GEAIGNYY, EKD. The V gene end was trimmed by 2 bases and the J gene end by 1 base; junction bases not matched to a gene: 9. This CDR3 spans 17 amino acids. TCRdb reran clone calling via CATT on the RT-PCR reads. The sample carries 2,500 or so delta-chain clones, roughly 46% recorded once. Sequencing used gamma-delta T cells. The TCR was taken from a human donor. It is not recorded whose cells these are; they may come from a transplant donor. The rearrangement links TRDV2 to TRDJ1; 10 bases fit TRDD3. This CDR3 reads CACDKLGDLGPTDKLIF. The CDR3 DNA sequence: TGTGCCTGTGACAAACTGGGGGATTTGGGTCCCACCGATAAACTCATCTTT.